The 24 T cell receptor beta chains below all came from one sample that was sequenced in a study of blood T cell repertoires in COVID-19. Some clones are missing from TCRdb's copy, which holds only in-frame ones; the method was immunoSEQ multiplex PCR. The data show roughly 230,000 clones, with roughly four fifths seen just once and roughly 3.1% held by the top ten. The sequenced sample was PBMCs or T cells enriched from blood (not recorded which). The receptors were gathered from a man in his fifties or sixties who had recovered from COVID-19.

This chain's CDR3 is CASSLRGHQLVETQYF. The DNA of the CDR3 is TGTGCCAGCAGCCTTAGAGGGCACCAGCTAGTGGAGACCCAGTACTTC. The chain joins TRBV3-1 (or the pseudogene TRBV3-2) to TRBJ2-5; the D gene is possibly TRBD2 (5 bases). V lost 4 bases to trimming and J lost 5 bases, with 20 bases between them. The CDR3 length is 16 residues. Germline V gene lookup returns CDR1 LGHDT and CDR2 YNNKEL (reference sequence).

The chain is built from TRBV2 and TRBJ1-6; perhaps TRBD1 as D (6 bases). The germline V gene has CDR1 SNHLY and CDR2 FYNNEI. V lost 1 base, J lost 11 bases, and 15 bases lay in between. CDR3 length equals 15 residues. This CDR3 reads CASSEGQANLTPLHF. The CDR3 region has the DNA TGTGCCAGCAGTGAAGGACAGGCAAATCTTACACCCCTCCACTTT.

The J gene is TRBJ1-5, the V gene TRBV4-2; the D is unclear. From germline, CDR1 is LGHNA and CDR2 YNFKEQ. CDR3 size: 15 residues. Trimming shortened V by 0 bases and J by 0 bases, and 6 bases separated the two germline ends. The CDR3 nucleotides are TGTGCCAGCAGCCAAGATGAGGATAGCAATCAGCCCCAGCATTTT. Translation gives CASSQDEDSNQPQHF.

The V gene is TRBV3-1 (or the pseudogene TRBV3-2), the J gene TRBJ1-1; tentative D call: TRBD1 (6 bases). The CDR3 is 16 amino acids. The germline V gene encodes CDR1 LGHDT and CDR2 YNNKEL (reference sequence). V was trimmed by 4 bases and J by 0 bases, leaving 15 bases between them. The CDR3 loop reads CASSRPRGGMNTEAFF. The CDR3 DNA sequence: TGTGCCAGCAGCCGACCTAGGGGGGGCATGAACACTGAAGCTTTCTTT.

The chain joins TRBV7-8 to TRBJ1-4, with 8 bases matching TRBD1. The V gene's germline CDR1 is SGHVS and CDR2 FQNEAQ. The CDR3 loop spans 15 amino acids. J was trimmed by 4 bases and V by 3 bases; bases with no gene match: 4. This CDR3 reads CASSFRTGNNEKLFF. In DNA form, the CDR3 reads TGTGCCAGCAGCTTCCGGACAGGGAATAATGAAAAACTGTTTTTT.

CDR3 DNA: TGTGCCAGCTCACCACCAGGCCACGGGTACAATGAGCAGTTCTTC. It specifies CASSPPGHGYNEQFF. V usage is TRBV18 and J usage is TRBJ2-1; D uncertain. The CDR3 totals 15 residues. The germline V and J ends were trimmed by 0 bases and 4 bases, with 10 bases remaining between them. CDR1 and CDR2 (germline): KGHSH, LQKENI.

Note on this clone: One end of the junction does not line up with germline, which may come from a read error. The chain links TRBV28 to TRBJ2-5, with D tentatively TRBD2 (6 bases). In germline, CDR1 is MDHEN, CDR2 SYDVKM. This CDR3 contains 14 residues. The CDR3 nucleotides are TGTGCCAGCAGCTTATCGGGAGTCCGAGAGACCCAGTACTTC. Translated, it gives CASSLSGVRETQYF.

The chain links TRBV7-9 to TRBJ2-1, with 8 bases fitting TRBD1. The CDR3 contains 15 residues. The trim removed 5 bases at V and 2 bases at J, leaving 5 bases unmatched. The germline gives CDR1 SEHNR, CDR2 FQNEAQ (reference sequence). The CDR3 bases are TGTGCCAGCAGCCGTGACAGGGGAACCTACAATGAGCAGTTCTTC. Its protein product is CASSRDRGTYNEQFF. Full variable domain (remainder filled in from reference TRBV7-9 and TRBJ2-1): DTGVSQNPRHKITKRGQNVTFRCDPISEHNRLYWYRQTLGQGPEFLTYFQNEAQLEKSRLLSDRFSAERPKGSFSTLEIQRTEQGDSAMYLCASSRDRGTYNEQFFGPGTRLTVL.

The table lists this clone with a count of one. DNA of the CDR3: TGTGCCAGCAGTAAAAGGACTAGCGGGGCCCCACCGTACTTC. It is translated as CASSKRTSGAPPYF. The chain couples TRBV2 to TRBJ2-5; the match to TRBD2 covers 12 bases. Germline V lookup: CDR1 SNHLY, CDR2 FYNNEI. V trimming: 5 bases; J trimming: 13 bases; junction bases outside the gene matches: 11. CDR3 length: 14 amino acids.

The J gene is TRBJ2-3, the V gene TRBV9, with 8 bases identical to TRBD2. Trimming cost V 4 bases and J 4 bases; bases outside gene matches: 8. Germline-derived CDR1 and CDR2 are SGDLS and YYNGEE. CDR3 length: 15 residues. The CDR3 sequence is CASSLGGAGADTQYF. The CDR3 DNA reads as TGTGCCAGCAGCCTCGGGGGGGCGGGCGCAGATACGCAGTATTTT.

The chain recombines TRBV9 with TRBJ2-7; TRBD1 aligns across 10 bases. CDR3 length equals 16 residues. V trimming: 4 bases; J trimming: 3 bases; junction bases outside the gene matches: 10. Looked up from germline, CDR1 is SGDLS and CDR2 is YYNGEE. The CDR3 region is CASSPPGGQGVYEQYF. CDR3 nucleotide sequence: TGTGCCAGCAGCCCGCCGGGCGGACAGGGGGTCTACGAGCAGTACTTC.

V and J are TRBV7-9 and TRBJ2-1, with TRBD2 identical over 10 bases. Germline loops: CDR1 SEHNR, CDR2 FQNEAQ (reference sequence). This CDR3 has 17 residues. The V gene end was trimmed by 1 base and the J gene end by 4 bases; junction bases not matched to a gene: 7. The CDR3 coding sequence is TGTGCCAGCAGCTTAGGGGCTCTAGCGGGAGAGTACAATGAGCAGTTCTTC. It codes for CASSLGALAGEYNEQFF.

This chain connects TRBV11-3 to TRBJ2-7; D might be TRBD2 (6 bases). The germline V gene encodes CDR1 SGHNT and CDR2 YENEEA. V lost 1 base to trimming and J lost 6 bases, with 16 bases between them. CDR3 length equals 15 residues. CDR3 sequence (DNA): TGTGCCAGCAGCTTAGGGGGGGACGGAACCACCGAGCAGTACTTC. This sequence encodes CASSLGGDGTTEQYF.

As regards this clone: Additional DNA sequences in this sample encode the identical CDR3. This chain links TRBV18 with TRBJ2-3; D gene uncertain. The CDR3 covers 13 residues. From germline, CDR1 is KGHSH and CDR2 LQKENI. Deletions cut 4 bases from V and 0 bases from J, with 5 bases between. This chain's CDR3 is CASSLTSTDTQYF. CDR3 bases: TGTGCCAGCTCACTCACTAGCACAGATACGCAGTATTTT. The full variable domain, completed using reference TRBV18 and TRBJ2-3, is NAGVMQNPRHLVRRRGQEARLRCSPMKGHSHVYWYRQLPEEGLKFMVYLQKENIIDESGMPKERFSAEFPKEGPSILRIQQVVRGDSAAYFCASSLTSTDTQYFGPGTRLTVL.

This clone was picked up one time. The chain is built from TRBV11-1 and TRBJ2-7; 8 nucleotides align to TRBD2. This CDR3 contains 15 residues. V shed 5 bases and J 5 bases; nucleotides not matched to a gene: 11. Germline V gene data show CDR1 as SGHAT and CDR2 as FQDESV (reference sequence). The CDR3 bases are TGTGCCAGCAGCCCAGCCGGGACTAGGGCCCACGAGCAGTACTTC. Its protein product is CASSPAGTRAHEQYF.

The V call is TRBV5-6, the J call TRBJ1-2; D uncertain. The V gene lost 0 bases and the J gene lost 2 bases, with 8 bases spanning the gap. The CDR3 covers 14 residues. Germline CDR1 SGHDT, CDR2 YYEEEE. The CDR3 nucleotides read TGTGCCAGCAGCTTGGTAAGCAGGAACTATGGCTACACCTTC. This translates into CASSLVSRNYGYTF.

The rearrangement joins TRBV5-1 to TRBJ1-3; 7 bases agree with TRBD1. Germline V gene lookup returns CDR1 SGHRS and CDR2 YFSETQ. V was clipped by 4 bases and J by 4 bases; unmatched bases: 11. The CDR3 consists of 16 residues. The CDR3 sequence is CASSPTGQLLGNTIYF. The CDR3 bases are TGCGCCAGCAGCCCTACGGGACAGCTTCTAGGAAACACCATATATTTT.

This rearrangement joins TRBV18 to TRBJ2-7; TRBD2 aligns across 9 bases. Germline loops: CDR1 KGHSH, CDR2 LQKENI. The CDR3 spans 13 residues. J was trimmed by 5 bases and V by 5 bases; bases with no gene match: 4. For the CDR3, the DNA is TGTGCCAGCTCAGGGACTAGCCTGCACGAGCAGTACTTC. It encodes CASSGTSLHEQYF.

V gene TRBV28 combines with J gene TRBJ1-2; D is uncertain. This CDR3 contains 14 residues. Trimming took off 6 bases at V and 0 bases at J, with 11 bases between the two ends. Germline V gene sequence: CDR1 MDHEN, CDR2 SYDVKM. The CDR3 DNA reads TGTGCCAGCAGCGCAGGCACCGCTAACTATGGCTACACCTTC. The encoded protein is CASSAGTANYGYTF.

V gene TRBV7-9 combines with J gene TRBJ1-1; D gene uncertain. Germline loops: CDR1 SEHNR, CDR2 FQNEAQ (reference sequence). V shed 1 base and J shed 5 bases, with 11 bases lying between them. The CDR3 totals 14 residues. The CDR3 reads CASSLGQVGTEAFF. The CDR3, as DNA: TGTGCCAGCAGCTTAGGGCAGGTTGGGACTGAAGCTTTCTTT.

Written as DNA, the CDR3 is TGTGCCATCAGTGATCTATCGGGGGTTCCCGAGCAGTACTTC. This codes for CAISDLSGVPEQYF. The rearrangement links TRBV10-3 to TRBJ2-7; tentatively, D is TRBD2 (6 bases). The CDR3 is 14 amino acids. The V gene's germline CDR1 is ENHRY and CDR2 SYGVKD. V gave up 3 bases and J gave up 6 bases, with 15 bases separating them.

The chain uses TRBV2 and TRBJ1-1; possible D gene TRBD1, 5 bases. Trimming cost V 7 bases and J 5 bases, with 17 bases left between them. CDR1 is SNHLY, CDR2 FYNNEI, per germline. This CDR3 has 14 amino acids. The CDR3 coding sequence is TGTGCCAGCATGCGGGACCCCACGCCAACTGAAGCTTTCTTT. Protein: CASMRDPTPTEAFF.

In its sample, this clone was seen once. The chain uses TRBV5-4 and TRBJ1-4; 9 bases are shared with TRBD1. Germline V lookup: CDR1 SGHNT, CDR2 YYREEE (reference sequence). This CDR3 has 16 amino acids. The J segment lost 5 bases and the V segment lost 0 bases, leaving 5 bases of the junction unmatched. The CDR3 here is CASSLGPGTGNEKLFF. The CDR3 DNA reads TGTGCCAGCAGCTTGGGGCCCGGGACAGGGAATGAAAAACTGTTTTTT.

V is TRBV9 and J is TRBJ2-5; a weak D match, TRBD1 (6 bases). Between the trimmed V and J ends, which lost 1 base and 5 bases, there was a span of 15 bases. The CDR3 totals 15 residues. The germline V gene encodes CDR1 SGDLS and CDR2 YYNGEE. The CDR3 nucleotides are TGTGCCAGCAGCGTAACACAGGGATTAGGGGAGACCCAGTACTTC. Translating gives CASSVTQGLGETQYF.